A single sample is the source of the 26 T cell receptor beta chains below, sequenced in a study of blood T cells in healthy people across ages. A second PCR of 7 to 11 cycles used a sample-barcoded 5' primer and a J-beta primer mix. TCRdb passed the 5' RACE reads through MiXCR, listing each CDR3 protein once. The table lists more than 650,000 distinct CDR3 sequences, about a fifth of them singletons. The sample taken for sequencing was blood. Receptors were obtained from a man aged 70 or older in good health.

This clonotype occurred a few times. The V gene is TRBV19, the J gene TRBJ1-2; D is possibly TRBD1 (6 bases). Trimming left V 3 bases short and J 0 bases short, with 11 bases between. The CDR3 spans 15 residues. Per germline, CDR1 LNHDA and CDR2 SQIVND (reference sequence). Here the CDR3 DNA reads TGTGCCAGTAGTATCGCGACAGGCCCTAACTATGGCTACACCTTC. Residues: CASSIATGPNYGYTF.

This clonotype came up once. CDR3 in amino acids: CSAPQGAAKNTEAFF. CDR3 bases: TGCAGTGCTCCCCAGGGGGCGGCAAAGAACACTGAAGCTTTCTTT. The chain links TRBV20-1 to TRBJ1-1; 8 bases are shared with TRBD1. Germline CDR1 reads DFQATT; CDR2 reads SNEGSKA (reference sequence). This CDR3 has 15 amino acids. V trimming: 5 bases; J trimming: 1 base; junction bases outside the gene matches: 9.

This clonotype came up a few times. The CDR3 DNA sequence: TGCAGCGTTGAAGATAGGGGGGCCGATACCTATGGCTACACCTTC. Protein product: CSVEDRGADTYGYTF. This chain connects TRBV29-1 to TRBJ1-2, with a weak D call TRBD1 (6 bases). Germline loops: CDR1 SQVTM, CDR2 ANQGSEA. This CDR3 is built from 15 residues. Trimming removed 0 bases at V and 4 bases at J, with 15 bases between.

In regard to this clonotype: Just one base apart from a much larger clone, this may be a read error. CDR3: CASRDDSTDTRYF. The CDR3 region has the DNA TGTGCCAGCAGGGACGACAGCACAGATACGCGGTATTTT. The chain is built from TRBV28 and TRBJ2-3; maybe TRBD1 (5 bases). Germline lookup yields CDR1 MDHEN and CDR2 SYDVKM. The CDR3 totals 13 residues.

This clonotype was recorded a few times. The chain is built from TRBV20-1 and TRBJ2-1, with 8 bases lining up with TRBD2. There are 16 residues in the CDR3. V lost 1 base and J lost 1; bases outside the gene matches: 6. The germline gives CDR1 DFQATT, CDR2 SNEGSKA (reference sequence). In nucleotides, the CDR3 is TGCAGTGCTAGAGTGGGCGGGGGGAAATCCTACAATGAGCAGTTCTTC. Translating gives CSARVGGGKSYNEQFF.

The chain couples TRBV5-6 to TRBJ2-7; D gene uncertain. The V and J ends lost 6 bases and 3 bases respectively, with 13 bases between them. CDR1 SGHDT and CDR2 YYEEEE come from the germline V gene. This CDR3 contains 13 residues. This CDR3 reads CASTNGLYYEQYV. The CDR3 coding sequence is TGTGCCAGCACGAATGGGCTATACTACGAGCAGTACGTC.

This clonotype was counted ten times or more. The chain combines TRBV15 with TRBJ1-1; D is unclear. V lost 5 bases, J lost 2 bases, and 9 bases lay in between. Germline values: CDR1 LNHNV, CDR2 YYDKDF (reference sequence). The CDR3 sequence is 13 residues long. Here the CDR3 DNA reads TGTGCCACCAGCCTTTCCCGAAACACTGAAGCTTTCTTT. It yields the protein CATSLSRNTEAFF.

V gene TRBV10-3 combines with J gene TRBJ1-2, with D possibly matching TRBD1 (5 bases). The germline V gene has CDR1 ENHRY and CDR2 SYGVKD. V lost 4 bases to trimming and J lost 5 bases, with 11 bases between them. The CDR3 length is 13 residues. This chain's CDR3 is CAISGSGPYGYTF. In DNA form, the CDR3 reads TGTGCCATCAGTGGTTCGGGGCCATATGGCTACACCTTC.

This clonotype showed up many times. One end of the junction does not line up with germline, which may come from a read error. The V and J genes are TRBV12-3 or TRBV12-4 and TRBJ1-2, with D perhaps TRBD1 (5 bases). The CDR3 is 12 residues long. As DNA, the CDR3 is TGTGCCAGCAGCTTAGGGGTCTATGGCTACACCTTC. As protein: CASSLGVYGYTF.

This rearrangement joins TRBV6-6 to TRBJ2-3, with 7 bases aligning to TRBD1. CDR1 MNHNY and CDR2 SVGAGI come from the germline V gene (reference sequence). After removal of 5 bases from V and 1 base from J, the junction contained 9 bases not matched to a gene. The CDR3 length is 16 residues. The CDR3 spells CASSPRGLVGTDTQYF. The DNA of the CDR3 is TGTGCCAGCAGTCCTAGGGGGCTTGTTGGCACAGATACGCAGTATTTT.

The chain has TRBV3-1 and TRBJ2-1, with a weak D call TRBD1 (5 bases). The DNA matches TRBJ2-5 better at its end, which makes the J call doubtful. Germline-derived CDR1 and CDR2 are LGHDT and YNNKEL (reference sequence). This CDR3 region has 16 residues. The CDR3 bases are TGTGCCAGCAGCCAAGGGGGCCAAAATTATTGGGAGACCCAGTACTTC. It codes for CASSQGGQNYWETQYF.

In its sample, this clonotype was seen many times. The rearrangement links TRBV27 to TRBJ2-3, with 7 bases identical to TRBD1. The trim removed 5 bases at V and 1 base at J, leaving 6 bases unmatched. The CDR3 totals 15 residues. Germline values: CDR1 MNHEY, CDR2 SMNVEV (reference sequence). This chain's CDR3 is CASSPSGTGTDTQYF. CDR3 DNA sequence: TGTGCCAGCAGTCCATCCGGGACAGGCACAGATACGCAGTATTTT.

This clonotype appeared a few times. This chain links TRBV7-9 with TRBJ1-1; D is undetermined. This CDR3 contains 14 residues. Per the germline V gene, CDR1 is SEHNR and CDR2 is FQNEAQ (reference sequence). V lost 3 bases and J lost 1, with 9 bases in between. The CDR3 region is CASSFGQENTEAFF. The CDR3 DNA follows: TGTGCCAGCAGCTTCGGGCAAGAGAACACTGAAGCTTTCTTT. The whole variable domain, remainder taken from reference TRBV7-9 and TRBJ1-1, is DTGVSQNPRHKITKRGQNVTFRCDPISEHNRLYWYRQTLGQGPEFLTYFQNEAQLEKSRLLSDRFSAERPKGSFSTLEIQRTEQGDSAMYLCASSFGQENTEAFFGQGTRLTVV.

V usage is TRBV3-1 and J usage is TRBJ2-3; 9 bases are shared with TRBD2. Germline values: CDR1 LGHDT, CDR2 YNNKEL (reference sequence). V trimming: 1 base; J trimming: 10 bases; junction bases outside the gene matches: 3. This CDR3 spans 13 amino acids. The CDR3: CASSQGGTSSQYF. CDR3 DNA: TGTGCCAGCAGCCAAGGCGGGACTAGCTCGCAGTATTTT.

There are a few counts of this clonotype. The chain carries TRBV6-5 and TRBJ1-6, with 9 positions matching TRBD1. Germline CDR1 reads MNHEY; CDR2 reads SVGAGI. The CDR3 is 15 residues long. V dropped 4 bases and J dropped 14; count of bases not matched to a gene: 12. In DNA form, the CDR3 reads TGTGCCAGCAGTTTGACGACAGGGGGTCTTTTGGCCCTCCACTTT. Amino acid sequence: CASSLTTGGLLALHF.

This clonotype was detected only a few times. The V and J genes are TRBV12-3 or TRBV12-4 and TRBJ2-3, with a possible D match to TRBD2 (6 bases). The ends were cut back, 3 bases at V and 0 bases at J, with 19 bases in the middle. The CDR3 is 18 amino acids. The CDR3 DNA is TGTGCCAGCAGTTTTGAGGGGCCGGGCGGGGAAAGCACAGATACGCAGTATTTT. Its translation is CASSFEGPGGESTDTQYF.

This clonotype was recorded once. The CDR3 reads CASSFLGTGGQPQHF. The CDR3 coding sequence is TGTGCCAGCAGCTTTTTGGGGACAGGGGGCCAGCCCCAGCATTTT. This chain connects TRBV7-2 to TRBJ1-5, with TRBD1 identical over 12 bases. Per the germline V gene, CDR1 is SGHTA and CDR2 is FQGNSA. The J segment lost 7 bases and the V segment lost 3 bases, leaving 4 bases of the junction unmatched. This CDR3 has 15 residues.

This clonotype was detected a few times. The chain carries TRBV20-1 and TRBJ2-3, with 11 positions matching TRBD2. From germline, CDR1 is DFQATT and CDR2 SNEGSKA (reference sequence). The V gene end was trimmed by 5 bases and the J gene end by 4 bases; junction bases not matched to a gene: 5. The CDR3 covers 14 residues. The CDR3 coding sequence is TGCAGTGCTCCTCCGACTAGCGGGGCAGATACGCAGTATTTT. Residues: CSAPPTSGADTQYF.

Many counts were recorded for this clonotype. The V call is TRBV18, the J call TRBJ2-3; 8 bases align to TRBD2. The CDR3 has 14 amino acids. Germline trimming cut 8 bases from V and 3 bases from J; bases unmatched to any gene: 7. The germline V gene has CDR1 KGHSH and CDR2 LQKENI. The CDR3 nucleotides read TGTGCCAGCAGCCCTAGCGGGTCAACAGATACGCAGTATTTT. Translating it yields CASSPSGSTDTQYF. Based on the CDR3 plus reference TRBV18 and TRBJ2-3, the full variable domain is NAGVMQNPRHLVRRRGQEARLRCSPMKGHSHVYWYRQLPEEGLKFMVYLQKENIIDESGMPKERFSAEFPKEGPSILRIQQVVRGDSAAYFCASSPSGSTDTQYFGPGTRLTVL.

The chain couples TRBV28 to TRBJ2-3, with D unresolved. Trimming shortened V by 7 bases and J by 4 bases, and 9 bases separated the two germline ends. The CDR3 consists of 12 residues. Germline V gene lookup returns CDR1 MDHEN and CDR2 SYDVKM. The CDR3 nucleotides are TGTGCCAGCACCCTGACCCCAGATACGCAGTATTTT. This codes for CASTLTPDTQYF.

The genes are TRBV3-1 and TRBJ1-5, with 7 bases fitting TRBD1. CDR3 length: 16 residues. Per the germline V gene, CDR1 is LGHDT and CDR2 is YNNKEL (reference sequence). Trimming at V came to 1 base and at J to 2 bases, leaving 5 bases not matched to a gene. The CDR3 coding sequence is TGTGCCAGCAGCCAAGTTCCAGGGGGTGGCAATCAGCCCCAGCATTTT. Encoded protein: CASSQVPGGGNQPQHF.

This clonotype was observed a few times. The chain couples TRBV7-2 to TRBJ2-7; D is unresolved. There are 14 residues in the CDR3. Germline lookup yields CDR1 SGHTA and CDR2 FQGNSA. V was trimmed by 1 base and J by 3 bases, leaving 10 bases between them. CDR3 nucleotide sequence: TGTGCCAGCAGCTTAGGGGCTGTTGGCTACGAGCAGTACTTC. This codes for CASSLGAVGYEQYF.

This clonotype has just a few counts. V and J are TRBV12-3 or TRBV12-4 and TRBJ2-3; 10 bases align to TRBD2. V trimming: 5 bases; J trimming: 11 bases; junction bases outside the gene matches: 19. The CDR3 is 17 amino acids. The CDR3: CASSPPLRLAGAVGQYF. The CDR3 DNA is TGTGCCAGCAGTCCTCCCCTTAGACTAGCGGGCGCAGTTGGGCAGTATTTT.

This sequence joins TRBV21-1 and TRBJ1-5. TRBV21-1 is described as a pseudogene. The CDR3 spans 13 residues. The CDR3 loop reads CANLHLGNQPQHF. In DNA, the CDR3 is TGTGCCAACCTGCATTTAGGCAATCAGCCCCAGCATTTT.

The chain is built from TRBV28 and TRBJ2-5, with D possibly called TRBD1 or TRBD2 (6 bases each). This CDR3 contains 13 residues. V lost 7 bases and J 4 bases, leaving 13 bases between the germline ends. Germline values: CDR1 MDHEN, CDR2 SYDVKM. The CDR3 nucleotides read TGTGCCAGCACCTTCCGGGGGCGAGAGACCCAGTACTTC. This codes for CASTFRGRETQYF.

The count of this clonotype is one. The chain has TRBV6-4 and TRBJ1-1, with D possibly being TRBD1 (6 bases). There are 14 residues in the CDR3. Trimming shortened V by 0 bases and J by 7 bases, and 12 bases separated the two germline ends. CDR1 MRHNA and CDR2 SNTAGT come from the germline V gene. This CDR3 is CASSDSRGGDEAFF. The CDR3 region has the DNA TGTGCCAGCAGTGACTCGAGAGGGGGTGATGAAGCTTTCTTT.